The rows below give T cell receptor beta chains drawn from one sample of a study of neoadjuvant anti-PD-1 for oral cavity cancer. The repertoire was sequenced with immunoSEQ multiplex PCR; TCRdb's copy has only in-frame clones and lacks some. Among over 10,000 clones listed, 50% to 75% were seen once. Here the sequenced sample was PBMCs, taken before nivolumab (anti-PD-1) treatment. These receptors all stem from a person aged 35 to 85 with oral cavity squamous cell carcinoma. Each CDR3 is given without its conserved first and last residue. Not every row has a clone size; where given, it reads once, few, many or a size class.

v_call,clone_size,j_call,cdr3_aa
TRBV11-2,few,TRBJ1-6,ASSPFMGNSPLH
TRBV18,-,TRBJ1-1,ASSPRGLNTEAF
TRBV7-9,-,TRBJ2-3,ASSLTGGLTDTQY
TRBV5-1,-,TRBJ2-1,ASSLAGLRYNEQF
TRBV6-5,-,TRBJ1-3,ASSYSPRRGNTIY
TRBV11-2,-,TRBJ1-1,ASSLGLQANTEAF
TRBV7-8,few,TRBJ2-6,ASSSTGSSGANVLT
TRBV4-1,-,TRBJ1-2,ASSQGKGLYGYT
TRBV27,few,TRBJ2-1,ASGLGTSPLEQF
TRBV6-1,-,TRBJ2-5,ASSVGSMRETQY
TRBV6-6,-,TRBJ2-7,ATKLSGTVSYEQY
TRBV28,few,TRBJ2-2,ASSSGWDTGELF
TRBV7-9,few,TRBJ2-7,ATLSRGSYEQY
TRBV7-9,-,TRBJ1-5,ASIPPGGSTQH
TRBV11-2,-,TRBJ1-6,ASSRNRDGISPLH
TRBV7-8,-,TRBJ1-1,ASSLSRTTNTEAF
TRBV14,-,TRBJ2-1,ASSQSLAGGHEQF
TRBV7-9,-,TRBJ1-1,ASRPGPWLMNTEAF
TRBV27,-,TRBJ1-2,ASSLYMSGSALDNYGYT
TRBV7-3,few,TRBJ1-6,ASSLMARVTGSPLH
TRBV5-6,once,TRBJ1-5,ASSLSQGSNQPQH
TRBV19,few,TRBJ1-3,ASRRPGQFGNTIY
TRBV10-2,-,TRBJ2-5,ASMKNQETQY
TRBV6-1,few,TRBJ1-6,ASRLDRISPLH
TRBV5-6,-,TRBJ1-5,ASSRTGAVVQPQH
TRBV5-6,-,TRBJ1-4,ASSLRAGVVEKLF
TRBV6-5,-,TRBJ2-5,ASSSLTRSETQY
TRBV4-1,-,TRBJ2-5,ASSLRGLTSGRVETQY
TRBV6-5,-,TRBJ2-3,ASKTGGQGADTQY
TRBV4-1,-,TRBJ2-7,ASSQGSGTYEQY
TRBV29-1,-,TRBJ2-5,SVAGAHQETQY
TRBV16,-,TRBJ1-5,ASSSDRGQPQH
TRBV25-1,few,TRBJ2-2,ASSEFRQSGELF
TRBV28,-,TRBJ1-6,ASSFRSSYNSPLH
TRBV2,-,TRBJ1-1,ARLHRGRGRNTEAF
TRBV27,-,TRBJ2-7,ASSQRTSGTHPYEQY
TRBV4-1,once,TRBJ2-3,ASSQDRTGTGFDTQY
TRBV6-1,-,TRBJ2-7,ASSHRGLFSYEQY
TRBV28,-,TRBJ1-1,ASKPAWGATEAF
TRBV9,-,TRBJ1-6,ASSVEGGKNSPLH
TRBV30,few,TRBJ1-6,AWSVGRQNSPLH
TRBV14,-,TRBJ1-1,ASSRLGGNTEAF
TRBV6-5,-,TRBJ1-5,ASRGGVSQPQH
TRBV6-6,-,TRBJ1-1,ASSSNAGYTEAF
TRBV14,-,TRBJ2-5,ASSSWTGSGETQY
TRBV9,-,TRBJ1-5,ASSVDGNQPQH
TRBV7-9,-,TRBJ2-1,ASSLVTNNEQF
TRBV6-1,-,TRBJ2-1,ASSEARDNEQF
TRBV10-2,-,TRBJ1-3,ASQGGGNTIY
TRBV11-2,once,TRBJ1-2,ASRAAGILGYGYT
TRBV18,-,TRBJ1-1,ASSPGAEGAEAF
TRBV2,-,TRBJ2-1,ASSEVSPSSYNEQF
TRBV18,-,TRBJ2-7,ASSKRDDNEQY
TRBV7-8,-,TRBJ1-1,ASRPQGARAEAF
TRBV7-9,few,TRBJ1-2,ASSPLGDYGYT